One T cell receptor (beta chain) is described in this entry. The CDR3 spans 13 residues. Trimming shortened V by 4 bases and J by 5 bases, and 12 bases separated the two germline ends. CDR1 and CDR2 from the germline V gene are SGHDT and YYEEEE. This entry is derived from a study of blood T cell repertoires in COVID-19. Clinical history reported by participants formed the basis on which cohorts were assigned. Original data processing: Nucleated cell number was recorded as an estimate derived from reference gene primer amplification. Sequencing was performed with immunoSEQ multiplex PCR; in TCRdb, only in-frame clones are kept and a portion is missing. The DNA gave D and trimming, while V, J and clone size come from that table. The data contain about 280,000 clones, 82% of them singletons.

Sequencing used PBMCs or T cells enriched from blood (not recorded which). V is TRBV5-6 and J is TRBJ1-2, with D possibly being TRBD1 (5 bases). This clonotype originated in a man in his forties who had been exposed to COVID-19. DNA of the CDR3: TGTGCCAGCAGCATGGGCGGGGGGTATGGCTACACCTTC. Protein sequence: CASSMGGGYGYTF.